The rows below give T cell receptor beta chains drawn from one sample of a study of CD8 T cells in ankylosing spondylitis. MiXCR, applied by TCRdb to the 5' RACE reads, yields one record per CDR3 protein. The sample has about 260,000 distinct CDR3 sequences; 15% to 20% are singletons. The source material was blood, either unsorted or a sorted T cell fraction (not recorded which). The receptors stem from a male donor with ankylosing spondylitis or in good health (not recorded which). Both conserved end residues are part of each CDR3. D genes are given only for firm matches. Only some rows state a clone size, as once, few, many or a class for expanded clones.

j_call: TRBJ2-2
cdr3_length: 16
v_call: TRBV5-1
clone_size: -
d_call: -
cdr3_nt: TGCGCCAGCAGCTTGGAGGGGCCGCCGAACACCGGGGAGCTGTTTTTT
cdr3_aa: CASSLEGPPNTGELFF

j_call: TRBJ2-1
cdr3_length: 12
v_call: TRBV3-1
clone_size: -
d_call: -
cdr3_nt: TGTGCCAGCAGCCAAGATCGGGGTGGGCAGTTCTTC
cdr3_aa: CASSQDRGGQFF

j_call: TRBJ1-1
cdr3_length: 13
v_call: TRBV5-1
clone_size: many
d_call: -
cdr3_nt: TGCGCCAGCAGCCCGGCCGGGAACACTGAAGCTTTCTTT
cdr3_aa: CASSPAGNTEAFF

j_call: TRBJ1-5
cdr3_length: 14
v_call: TRBV28
clone_size: few
d_call: TRBD1
cdr3_nt: TGTGCGACCAACCGGGGACAGGAGAATCAGCCCCAGCATTTT
cdr3_aa: CATNRGQENQPQHF

j_call: TRBJ1-5
cdr3_length: 17
v_call: TRBV4-1
clone_size: many
d_call: TRBD1
cdr3_nt: TGCGCCAGCAGCCCAGGGACAGGGCGAAATAGCAATCAGCCCCAGCATTTT
cdr3_aa: CASSPGTGRNSNQPQHF

j_call: TRBJ2-1
cdr3_length: 12
v_call: TRBV10-3
clone_size: -
d_call: -
cdr3_nt: TGTGCCATCACCCAGGACCACAATGAGCAGTTCTTC
cdr3_aa: CAITQDHNEQFF

j_call: TRBJ2-1
cdr3_length: 14
v_call: TRBV20-1
clone_size: few
d_call: TRBD2
cdr3_nt: TGCAGTGCATTTCGGGGCGGGGGGTACGGTGAGCAGTTCTTC
cdr3_aa: CSAFRGGGYGEQFF

j_call: TRBJ2-5
cdr3_length: 13
v_call: TRBV29-1
clone_size: few
d_call: TRBD1
cdr3_nt: TGCAGCGTTGAGGACAGGATACAAGAGACCCAGTACTTC
cdr3_aa: CSVEDRIQETQYF

j_call: TRBJ2-1
cdr3_length: 14
v_call: TRBV29-1
clone_size: many
d_call: -
cdr3_nt: TGCAGCGTTGAAGCGGGCCGCCGGAGCGATGAGCAGTTCTTC
cdr3_aa: CSVEAGRRSDEQFF

j_call: TRBJ2-1
cdr3_length: 15
v_call: TRBV20-1
clone_size: few
d_call: TRBD2
cdr3_nt: TGCAGTGCTAGTGGTCCGGGACTACCCTCGGGTGAGCAGTTCTTC
cdr3_aa: CSASGPGLPSGEQFF

j_call: TRBJ2-2
cdr3_length: 15
v_call: TRBV11-1
clone_size: -
d_call: -
cdr3_nt: TGTGCCAGCAGCCTTCCGGGCCCGAGCACCGGGGAGCTGTTTTTT
cdr3_aa: CASSLPGPSTGELFF

j_call: TRBJ2-1
cdr3_length: 17
v_call: TRBV5-1
clone_size: -
d_call: TRBD2
cdr3_nt: TGCGCCAGCAGCAGACCGACTAGCGGGGCAACCTACAATGAGCAGTTCTTC
cdr3_aa: CASSRPTSGATYNEQFF

j_call: TRBJ2-4
cdr3_length: 19
v_call: TRBV21-1
clone_size: -
d_call: -
cdr3_nt: TGTGCCAGCAGCAAAACGGGGTGCGGTCCAAGGGCGGCCAAAAACATTCAGTACTTC
cdr3_aa: CASSKTGCGPRAAKNIQYF

j_call: TRBJ2-3
cdr3_length: 12
v_call: TRBV24-1
clone_size: -
d_call: -
cdr3_nt: TGTGCCACCAGTTCGGGACTCTATACGCAGTATTTT
cdr3_aa: CATSSGLYTQYF

j_call: TRBJ1-2
cdr3_length: 15
v_call: TRBV20-1
clone_size: -
d_call: -
cdr3_nt: TGCAGTGCTAGAGATCCCCGCAATATAGGGTATGGCTACACCTTC
cdr3_aa: CSARDPRNIGYGYTF

j_call: TRBJ2-3
cdr3_length: 15
v_call: TRBV5-1
clone_size: -
d_call: TRBD1
cdr3_nt: TGCGCCAGCAGCTTGGAGGTAGGGGGCGCAGATACGCAGTATTTT
cdr3_aa: CASSLEVGGADTQYF

j_call: TRBJ1-3
cdr3_length: 13
v_call: TRBV6-1
clone_size: few
d_call: -
cdr3_nt: TGTGCCAGCAGCCCGGGACCTTGGGGCACCATATATTTT
cdr3_aa: CASSPGPWGTIYF

j_call: TRBJ1-3
cdr3_length: 14
v_call: TRBV4-2
clone_size: few
d_call: -
cdr3_nt: TGTGCCAGCAGCCAAGAAGGTGGGAGGAACACCATATATTTT
cdr3_aa: CASSQEGGRNTIYF

j_call: TRBJ2-5
cdr3_length: 17
v_call: TRBV4-1
clone_size: -
d_call: TRBD2
cdr3_nt: TGCGCCAGCAGCCTTGGGACTAGCGGGAGGACGGGGGAGACCCAGTACTTC
cdr3_aa: CASSLGTSGRTGETQYF

j_call: TRBJ1-4
cdr3_length: 15
v_call: TRBV18
clone_size: -
d_call: -
cdr3_nt: TGTGCCAGCTCACCACCTGGAGGGGTTAATGAAAAACTGTTTTTT
cdr3_aa: CASSPPGGVNEKLFF

j_call: TRBJ1-6
cdr3_length: 13
v_call: TRBV20-1
clone_size: few
d_call: -
cdr3_nt: TGCAGTGCTAGAGATCTTTGGAATTCACCCCTCCACTTT
cdr3_aa: CSARDLWNSPLHF

j_call: TRBJ1-1
cdr3_length: 13
v_call: TRBV6-5
clone_size: -
d_call: -
cdr3_nt: TGTGCCAGCAGTTATCGGGAGAGGGCTGAAGCTTTCTTT
cdr3_aa: CASSYRERAEAFF

j_call: TRBJ2-1
cdr3_length: 13
v_call: TRBV10-3
clone_size: few
d_call: -
cdr3_nt: TGTGCCATCAGCCGGGACATGTACAATGAGCAGTTCTTC
cdr3_aa: CAISRDMYNEQFF

j_call: TRBJ2-2
cdr3_length: 15
v_call: TRBV15
clone_size: -
d_call: -
cdr3_nt: TGTGCCACCAGCAGAGCCAGACTTCACACCGGGGAGCTGTTTTTT
cdr3_aa: CATSRARLHTGELFF

j_call: TRBJ2-5
cdr3_length: 13
v_call: TRBV12-3/TRBV12-4
clone_size: many
d_call: -
cdr3_nt: TGTGCCAGCAGTTTCGGGGGGCCGGAGACCCAGTACTTC
cdr3_aa: CASSFGGPETQYF

j_call: TRBJ1-3
cdr3_length: 15
v_call: TRBV29-1
clone_size: few
d_call: TRBD1
cdr3_nt: TGCAGCGTTGAGGTGGGACAGGGGATTGGAAACACCATATATTTT
cdr3_aa: CSVEVGQGIGNTIYF

j_call: TRBJ2-5
cdr3_length: 16
v_call: TRBV6-1
clone_size: -
d_call: TRBD1
cdr3_nt: TGTGCCAGCAGTGAACAGTCCTACAGGGGGCAAGAGACCCAGTACTTC
cdr3_aa: CASSEQSYRGQETQYF

j_call: TRBJ2-1
cdr3_length: 14
v_call: TRBV20-1
clone_size: -
d_call: -
cdr3_nt: TGCAGTGCTAGAGTCCGGGTCTCCTACAATGAGCAGTTCTTC
cdr3_aa: CSARVRVSYNEQFF

j_call: TRBJ1-1
cdr3_length: 15
v_call: TRBV3-1
clone_size: few
d_call: TRBD1
cdr3_nt: TGTGCCAGCAGCCAACCTAAGACAGGGGGGACTGAAGCTTTCTTT
cdr3_aa: CASSQPKTGGTEAFF

j_call: TRBJ1-5
cdr3_length: 18
v_call: TRBV24-1
clone_size: many
d_call: -
cdr3_nt: TGTGCCACCAGTGATTCTCGACAGGAGCCCCTTAGCAATCAGCCCCAGCATTTT
cdr3_aa: CATSDSRQEPLSNQPQHF